This T cell receptor beta chain originates from a study of Graves' ophthalmopathy and Graves' hyperthyroidism. Study-wide findings and caveats: Ophthalmopathy and stable hyperthyroidism were discriminated by a 13-signature model, with 87.88% sensitivity and 65% to 83% specificity.

This clonotype was picked up many times. Its target is not known. J gave up 4 bases and V 5 bases, and 8 bases lay outside the gene matches. The CDR3 length is 17 residues. The germline gives CDR1 SGHTA, CDR2 FQGTGA. Amplified TCR beta CDR3 regions were obtained using RNA transcripts as template. First-round RT-PCR with HTBI primers preceded a second-round multiplex PCR. TCRdb re-derived calls from the multiplex PCR reads in MiXCR, one entry per CDR3 protein. The table lists over 450,000 distinct CDR3 sequences, about an eighth of them singletons, with approximately 9.8% in the top ten. This chain uses TRBV7-3 with TRBJ2-5, with TRBD2 identical over 15 bases. The source of this sequence is a woman in her thirties with Graves' ophthalmopathy. Sequences were obtained from blood. CDR3 in amino acids: CASSTGTSGGPVETQYF. CDR3 sequence (DNA): TGTGCCAGCAGCACCGGGACTAGCGGGGGGCCGGTAGAGACCCAGTACTTC.